The rows below give T cell receptor beta chains drawn from one sample of a study of cytomegalovirus exposure and HLA in healthy donors. Profiled with immunoSEQ multiplex PCR; TCRdb holds only in-frame clones, not every one. The table lists under 200,000 clones, 80% to 85% of them singletons. The sequenced sample consisted of PBMCs. These receptors were taken from a woman aged 18 to 35 in good health and CMV-seronegative. The CDR3 runs from the conserved cysteine through the conserved F or W.

CDR3aa,len,j_gene,v_gene
CASSQVAGLEYNEQFF,16,TRBJ2-1,TRBV4-1
CASSYPRETSTDTQYF,16,TRBJ2-3,TRBV11-3
CASSGRGGTEAFF,13,TRBJ1-1,TRBV25-1
CASSVVERAYTDTQYF,16,TRBJ2-3,TRBV9
CASSQSRIEGGELFF,15,TRBJ2-2,TRBV4-3
CASIYSGNSYNEQFF,15,TRBJ2-1,TRBV7-2
CASSRSGMQFGYTF,14,TRBJ1-2,TRBV5-1
CSSSSFESTGAETQYF,16,TRBJ2-5,TRBV7-9
CASSQDTGTSGRNEQFF,17,TRBJ2-1,TRBV4-1
CASSLKGQGAYEQYF,15,TRBJ2-7,TRBV27
CASSYSGTSGRNEQFF,16,TRBJ2-1,TRBV6-5
CASSLDRGLYGYTF,14,TRBJ1-2,TRBV5-4
CASSQGAAYQETQYF,15,TRBJ2-5,TRBV14
CASSGLTGVSNQPQHF,16,TRBJ1-5,TRBV7-2
CASSLVGSPSGTQYF,15,TRBJ2-5,TRBV7-2
CASSQDRLAGVGGELFF,17,TRBJ2-2,TRBV4-3
CAIDGEEQGGHQPQHF,16,TRBJ1-5,TRBV10-3
CASSQDWIPSGTYSNEQYF,19,TRBJ2-7,TRBV4-3
CASRDSNYGYTF,12,TRBJ1-2,TRBV6-5